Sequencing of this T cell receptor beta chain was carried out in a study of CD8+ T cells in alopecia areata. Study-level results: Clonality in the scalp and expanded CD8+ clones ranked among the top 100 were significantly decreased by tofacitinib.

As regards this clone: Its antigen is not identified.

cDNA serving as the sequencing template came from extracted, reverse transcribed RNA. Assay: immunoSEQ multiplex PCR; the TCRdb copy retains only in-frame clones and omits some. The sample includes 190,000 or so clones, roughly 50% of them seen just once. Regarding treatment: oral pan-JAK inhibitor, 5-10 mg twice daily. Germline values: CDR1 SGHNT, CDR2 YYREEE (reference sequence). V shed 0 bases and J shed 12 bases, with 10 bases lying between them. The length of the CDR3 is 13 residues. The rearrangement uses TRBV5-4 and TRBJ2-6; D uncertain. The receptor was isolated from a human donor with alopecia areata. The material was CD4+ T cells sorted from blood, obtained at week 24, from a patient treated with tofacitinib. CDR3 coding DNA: TGTGCCAGCAGCTTGGAAAGTCAGCCCGTCCTGACTTTC. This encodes CASSLESQPVLTF.